A single T cell receptor (beta chain) is shown here with its context. The entry originates in a study of identical twins. With V trimmed by 6 bases and J by 9 bases, 8 bases remained unmatched. The CDR3 has 14 residues. Germline V lookup: CDR1 SQVTM, CDR2 ANQGSEA. Each CDR3 protein gets one entry after TCRdb re-called the 5' RACE reads with MiXCR. Among under 1 million distinct CDR3 sequences listed, 9% to 15% were seen once. In every case, the donor was a healthy Caucasian. These data also featured in a second study, about yellow fever vaccine responses in identical twins.

The sequenced sample consisted of PBMCs. The chain employs TRBV29-1 and TRBJ2-1, with 13 bases lining up with TRBD2. This clonotype originated in a woman aged 18-30 years in good health. The CDR3 nucleotides read TGCAGCGTAGTCGGACTAGCGGGAGAGGGTGAGCAGTTCTTC. Encoded protein: CSVVGLAGEGEQFF.